What follows are 18 T cell receptor beta chains derived from one specimen sequenced in a study of T cell repertoires in ileal Crohn's disease. Time point described: inflamed ileum from the surgical specimen. Sequencing used immunoSEQ multiplex PCR; TCRdb keeps in-frame clones, though not all of them. The sample records around 15,000 clones, roughly 90% being singletons. Sequenced sample: ileal tissue. The receptors were sampled from an adult with Crohn's disease.

CDR3 in DNA: TGTGCCAGCAGCGTAGGATTGGCAGGGGTCGGCTACACCTTC. This codes for CASSVGLAGVGYTF. V usage is TRBV9 and J usage is TRBJ1-2, with TRBD1 as a possible D gene (6 bases). There are 14 residues in the CDR3. V lost 0 bases, J lost 8 bases, and 14 bases lay in between. The V gene's germline CDR1 is SGDLS and CDR2 YYNGEE.

The chain employs TRBV29-1 and TRBJ1-1; D gene unclear. From germline, CDR1 is SQVTM and CDR2 ANQGSEA. V shed 4 bases and J shed 6 bases, with 15 bases lying between them. The CDR3 length is 13 residues. The CDR3 DNA reads as TGCAGCGTTGTGTCACTTTATGGGGCTGAAGCTTTCTTT. Its protein is CSVVSLYGAEAFF.

The chain uses TRBV10-3 and TRBJ2-1; no firm D call. Germline V gene data show CDR1 as ENHRY and CDR2 as SYGVKD. This CDR3 contains 16 residues. The V end lost 0 bases, the J end lost 0 bases, and 9 bases lay between the germline ends. CDR3 sequence reads: CAISESRQSSYNEQFF. The CDR3 nucleotides read TGTGCCATCAGTGAGTCCCGGCAAAGCTCCTACAATGAGCAGTTCTTC.

The chain joins TRBV7-9 to TRBJ2-5, with 8 bases that match TRBD2. The V and J ends lost 2 bases and 9 bases, in that order; junction bases with no gene match: 2. The CDR3 loop spans 12 amino acids. CDR1 and CDR2 from the germline V gene are SEHNR and FQNEAQ (reference sequence). CDR3 sequence: CASSLSGGSQYF. DNA of the CDR3: TGTGCCAGCAGCTTATCGGGGGGGTCCCAGTACTTC.

V and J are TRBV6-1 and TRBJ2-2; D remains ambiguous. The CDR3 extends over 12 amino acids. The germline CDR1 and CDR2 sequences are MNHNS and SASEGT. V lost 4 bases and J lost 6, with 6 bases in between. CDR3 DNA sequence: TGTGCCAGCAGTGGCCGTTCCGGGGAGCTGTTTTTT. Encoded protein: CASSGRSGELFF.

This chain connects TRBV4-1 to TRBJ2-5; no clear D. With 1 base removed from V and 4 bases from J, the gap between germline ends came to 4 bases. CDR1 and CDR2 (germline): MGHRA, YSYEKL. The CDR3 is 12 amino acids. CDR3 bases: TGCGCCAGCAGCCAAGGCGGAGAGACCCAGTACTTC. As protein: CASSQGGETQYF.

This chain joins TRBV7-2 and TRBJ2-5, with D tentatively TRBD2 (5 bases). Trimming took off 1 base at V and 5 bases at J, with 8 bases between the two ends. Germline loops: CDR1 SGHTA, CDR2 FQGNSA. The CDR3 has 13 residues. The CDR3 protein is CASSLGRGETQYF. The CDR3 DNA is TGTGCCAGCAGCTTAGGGCGAGGGGAGACCCAGTACTTC.

This clone was found once. The gene calls are TRBV19 and TRBJ1-2; D call uncertain. Germline V lookup: CDR1 LNHDA, CDR2 SQIVND (reference sequence). The CDR3 covers 13 residues. Trimming took 3 bases from V and 4 from J, leaving 9 bases between them. DNA for the CDR3: TGTGCCAGTAGTATGGGCAGCCTCTATGGCTACACCTTC. The encoded protein is CASSMGSLYGYTF.

The rearrangement joins TRBV5-1 to TRBJ1-1; D gene uncertain. CDR3 length equals 13 residues. The V and J ends lost 0 bases and 0 bases respectively, with 3 bases between them. Germline values: CDR1 SGHRS, CDR2 YFSETQ. CDR3 sequence: CASSLGVNTEAFF. For the CDR3, the DNA is TGCGCCAGCAGCTTGGGAGTGAACACTGAAGCTTTCTTT.

The chain is built from TRBV5-4 and TRBJ2-1; the D is unclear. The V gene lost 4 bases and the J gene lost 1 base, with 12 bases spanning the gap. The CDR3 is 15 amino acids. Germline V gene data show CDR1 as SGHNT and CDR2 as YYREEE (reference sequence). As DNA, the CDR3 is TGTGCCAGCAGCCCGCAGGAAGGGTCCTACAATGAGCAGTTCTTC. This sequence encodes CASSPQEGSYNEQFF. Together with reference TRBV5-4 and TRBJ2-1, the CDR3 gives the full variable domain: ETGVTQSPTHLIKTRGQQVTLRCSSQSGHNTVSWYQQALGQGPQFIFQYYREEENGRGNFPPRFSGLQFPNYSSELNVNALELDDSALYLCASSPQEGSYNEQFFGPGTRLTVL.

The chain is built from TRBV9 and TRBJ1-2; D is ambiguous. The germline V and J ends were trimmed by 0 bases and 0 bases, with 3 bases remaining between them. Germline V lookup: CDR1 SGDLS, CDR2 YYNGEE. The CDR3 is 13 amino acids. This CDR3 reads CASSVGANYGYTF. CDR3 in DNA: TGTGCCAGCAGCGTAGGAGCTAACTATGGCTACACCTTC.

This rearrangement joins TRBV30 to TRBJ1-1; weak D call: TRBD1 (6 bases). The CDR3 has 13 amino acids. V was clipped by 2 bases and J by 2 bases, with 9 bases between them. CDR1 is GTSNPN, CDR2 SVGIG, per germline (reference sequence). Here the CDR3 DNA reads TGTGCCTGGAGTAAGACAGGTAACACTGAAGCTTTCTTT. Translation: CAWSKTGNTEAFF.

The rearrangement uses TRBV21-1 and TRBJ1-4. TRBV21-1 is described as a pseudogene. CDR3 length: 10 amino acids. The CDR3 DNA follows: TGTGCCAGCAGCAATGAAAAACTGTTTTTT. This codes for CASSNEKLFF.

This rearrangement joins TRBV18 to TRBJ2-2; a possible D gene is TRBD1 (6 bases). Germline values: CDR1 KGHSH, CDR2 LQKENI. V was clipped by 3 bases and J by 5 bases, with 13 bases between them. The CDR3 consists of 15 residues. The CDR3 DNA follows: TGTGCCAGCTCACCGGCAGGGGAGAAGACCGGGGAGCTGTTTTTT. This gives the protein CASSPAGEKTGELFF.

This clone was recorded only once. This CDR3 reads CASSSRFRTYEQYF. The DNA of the CDR3 is TGTGCCAGCAGTAGCCGATTCAGGACCTACGAGCAGTACTTC. The chain joins TRBV6-5 to TRBJ2-7; D gene uncertain. Deletions cut 5 bases from V and 2 bases from J, with 13 bases between. The germline gives CDR1 MNHEY, CDR2 SVGAGI. The CDR3 contains 14 residues.

On this clone: One end of the junction is discordant with germline, which a read error may explain. The sample holds other DNA sequences that translate to the same CDR3. The rearrangement joins TRBV28 to TRBJ2-2, with 8 bases lining up with TRBD1. The CDR3 length is 16 residues. CDR1 and CDR2 (germline): MDHEN, SYDVKM. CDR3 region: CASYHRGTANTGELFF. The CDR3 nucleotides are TGTGCCAGCTACCACAGGGGGACCGCGAACACTGGGGAGCTGTTTTTT.

Here the CDR3 reads CASSQVETDTQYF. In nucleotides, the CDR3 is TGTGCCAGCAGCCAAGTAGAAACAGATACGCAGTATTTT. This chain links TRBV4-2 with TRBJ2-3; D unclear. V was clipped by 1 base and J by 3 bases, with 5 bases between them. The CDR3 is 13 residues long. Germline CDR1 is LGHNA and CDR2 is YNFKEQ.

The V and J genes are TRBV5-1 and TRBJ1-2, with D unresolved. Trimming left V 4 bases short and J 6 bases short, with 7 bases between. Germline CDR1 reads SGHRS; CDR2 reads YFSETQ. This CDR3 contains 11 residues. CDR3 in amino acids: CASSAENGYTF. CDR3 in DNA: TGCGCCAGCAGCGCGGAGAATGGCTACACCTTC.